The clone carrying this T cell receptor (beta chain) was recorded at least ten times. Antigen unknown. Unique molecular identifiers were incorporated when the TCRbeta library was constructed. TCRdb re-analysed the PCR reads in MiXCR, keeping a single row per CDR3 protein. The data contain over 100,000 distinct CDR3 sequences, under 9% of them seen just once; the ten biggest clones take up about 16%. The record originates from a study of T-cell reconstitution after alpha-beta-depleted transplantation in children. The V gene end was trimmed by 4 bases and the J gene end by 2 bases; junction bases not matched to a gene: 9. The CDR3 covers 16 residues. Points from the study as a whole: Recipient T cells and thymic progenitors that survived were the source of the high TCRbeta diversity seen at day 60 in some patients. By about two months after transplant, alpha-beta T cells reportedly arose from several hundred graft clones that had expanded. At one year after transplant, newly produced T cells mostly accounted for T-cell counts and diversity.

This receptor was taken from a boy between 2 and 10 years old with acute lymphoblastic leukemia, due to receive a stem cell transplant. Sequencing was performed on PBMCs, taken before TCRalphabeta/CD19-depleted stem cell transplant. V usage is TRBV12-3 or TRBV12-4 and J usage is TRBJ1-2; 8 bases align to TRBD1. The DNA of the CDR3 is TGTGCCAGCAGTTCTAGACAGGGGCCCTTAAACTATGGCTACACCTTC. Protein sequence: CASSSRQGPLNYGYTF.